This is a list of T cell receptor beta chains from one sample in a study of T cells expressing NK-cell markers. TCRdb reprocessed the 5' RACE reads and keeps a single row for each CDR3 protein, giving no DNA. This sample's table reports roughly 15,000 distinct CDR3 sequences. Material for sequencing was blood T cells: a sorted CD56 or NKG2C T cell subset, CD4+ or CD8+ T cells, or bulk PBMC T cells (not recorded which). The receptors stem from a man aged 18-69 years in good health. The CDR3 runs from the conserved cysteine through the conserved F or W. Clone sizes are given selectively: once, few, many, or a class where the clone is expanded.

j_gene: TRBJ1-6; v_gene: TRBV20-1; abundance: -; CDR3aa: CSARDLAGGDNSPLHF
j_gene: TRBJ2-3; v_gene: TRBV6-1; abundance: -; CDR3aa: CASSGGDPSTDTQYF
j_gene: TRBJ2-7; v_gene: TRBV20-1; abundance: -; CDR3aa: CSARDGAGGIYEQYF
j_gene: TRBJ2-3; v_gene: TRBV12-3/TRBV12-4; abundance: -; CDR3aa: CASSLARRDTQYF
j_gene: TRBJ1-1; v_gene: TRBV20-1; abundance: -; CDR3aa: CSAKTYRSMNTEAFF
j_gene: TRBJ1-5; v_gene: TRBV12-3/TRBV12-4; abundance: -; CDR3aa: CASSQTGKDQPQHF
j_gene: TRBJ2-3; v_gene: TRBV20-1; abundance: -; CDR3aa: CRVIAGGPDTQYF
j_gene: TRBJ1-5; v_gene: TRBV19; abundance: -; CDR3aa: CASSNPPSPQHF
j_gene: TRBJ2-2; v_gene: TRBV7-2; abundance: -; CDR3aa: CASRGLAGTTGELFF
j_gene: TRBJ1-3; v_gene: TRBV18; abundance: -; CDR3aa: CASSPDSSIGNTIYF
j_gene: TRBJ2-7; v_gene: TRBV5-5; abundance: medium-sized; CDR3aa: CASSLEEFFGEQYF
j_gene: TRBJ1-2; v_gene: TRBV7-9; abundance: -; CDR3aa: CASSSTGGAEVDGYTF
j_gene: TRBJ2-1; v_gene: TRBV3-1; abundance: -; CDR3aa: CASSQGSRGVEQFF
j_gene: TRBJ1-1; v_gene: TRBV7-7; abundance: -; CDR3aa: CASSEGRGTEAFF
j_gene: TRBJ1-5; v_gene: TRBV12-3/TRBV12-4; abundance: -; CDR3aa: CASSAKITGGNQPQHF
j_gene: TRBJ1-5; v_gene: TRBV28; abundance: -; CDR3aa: CASSRDRDVKPQHF
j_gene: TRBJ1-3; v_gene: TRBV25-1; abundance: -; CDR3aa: CASSRTDGYTGNTIYF
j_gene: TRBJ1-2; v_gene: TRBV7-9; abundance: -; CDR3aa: CASSLSTGGGYTF
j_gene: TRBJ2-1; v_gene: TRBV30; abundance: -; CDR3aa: CAWSANQRGREQFF
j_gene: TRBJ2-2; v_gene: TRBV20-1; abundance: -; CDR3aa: CSARVPSGIGELFF
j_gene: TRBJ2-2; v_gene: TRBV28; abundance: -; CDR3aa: CASSFNLGGANTGELFF
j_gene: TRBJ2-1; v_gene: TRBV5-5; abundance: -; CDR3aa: CASSPTRDRSYNEQFF
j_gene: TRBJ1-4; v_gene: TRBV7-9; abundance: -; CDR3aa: CASSFPPTATNEKLFF
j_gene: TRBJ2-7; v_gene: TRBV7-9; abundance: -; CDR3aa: CASSLTTGRLKGEQYF
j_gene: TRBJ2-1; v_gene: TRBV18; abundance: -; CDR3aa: CASSLPLSGGSGEQFF
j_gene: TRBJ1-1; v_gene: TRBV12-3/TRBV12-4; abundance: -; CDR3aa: CASSLYGTNTEAFF
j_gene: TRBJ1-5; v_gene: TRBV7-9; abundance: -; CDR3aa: CASSSGQGSYQPQHF
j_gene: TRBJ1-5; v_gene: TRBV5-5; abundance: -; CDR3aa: CASSQRTGGDQPQHF
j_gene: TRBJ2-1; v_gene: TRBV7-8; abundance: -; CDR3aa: CASSLAPSGSYNEQFF
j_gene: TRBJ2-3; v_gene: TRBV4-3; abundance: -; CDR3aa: CASSTQTGDTQYF
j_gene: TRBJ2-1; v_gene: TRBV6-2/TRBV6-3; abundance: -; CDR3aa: CASTPVAGVSEQFF
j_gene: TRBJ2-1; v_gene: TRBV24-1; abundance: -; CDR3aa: CATSVAPSSVNEQFF
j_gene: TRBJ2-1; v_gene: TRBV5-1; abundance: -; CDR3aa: CASSPTWAGDYNEQFF
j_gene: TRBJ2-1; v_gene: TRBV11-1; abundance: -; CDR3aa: CASSKTGYNEQFF
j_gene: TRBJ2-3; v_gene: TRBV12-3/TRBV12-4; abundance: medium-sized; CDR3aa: CASTPGSRTGTQYF
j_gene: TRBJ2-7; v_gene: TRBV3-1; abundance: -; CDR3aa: CATQQGPSFYEQYF
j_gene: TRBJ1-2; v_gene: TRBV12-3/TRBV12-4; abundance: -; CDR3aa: CASSLRANYGYTF
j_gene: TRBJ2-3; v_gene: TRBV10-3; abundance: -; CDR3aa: CAISGGTSGSWLDTQYF
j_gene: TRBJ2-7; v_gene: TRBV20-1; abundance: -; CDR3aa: CSAREVAVSSYEQYF